A single sample gave rise to the 17 T cell receptor beta chains below, sequenced in a study of T cells in Graves' hyperthyroidism and ophthalmopathy. The source material, RNA transcripts, was used to amplify TCR beta CDR3 regions. In the first-round RT-PCR of the TCR CDR3, the HTBI primer set was used. From the multiplex PCR reads, TCRdb called clonotypes with MiXCR, one entry per CDR3 protein. The table lists hundreds of thousands of distinct CDR3 sequences, around a fifth of them singletons. The sample taken for sequencing was blood. The origin of the receptors is a woman in her 70s with Graves' ophthalmopathy.

The rearrangement links TRBV20-1 to TRBJ1-5; D is undetermined. Trimming pared 5 bases from V and 6 bases from J, leaving 17 bases between. The CDR3 extends over 14 amino acids. Germline V gene lookup returns CDR1 DFQATT and CDR2 SNEGSKA (reference sequence). The CDR3 sequence: CSAGAGVSSQPQHF. The CDR3 DNA reads TGCAGTGCTGGCGCCGGAGTTTCCAGTCAGCCCCAGCATTTT.

As to this clonotype: A single base separates this from a much larger clone, so it may be a read error. V and J are TRBV12-3 or TRBV12-4 and TRBJ2-1; weak D call: TRBD2 (5 bases). The CDR3 runs to 16 residues. The CDR3 here is CASSFRRASSYNERFF. As DNA, the CDR3 is TGTGCCAGCAGTTTCCGGCGGGCAAGCTCCTACAATGAGCGGTTCTTC.

Many counts were recorded for this clonotype. This chain links TRBV7-2 with TRBJ2-7, with 7 bases identical to TRBD2. CDR1 and CDR2 (germline): SGHTA, FQGNSA. Trimming cost V 4 bases and J 5 bases; bases outside gene matches: 11. This CDR3 contains 15 residues. The DNA of the CDR3 is TGTGCCAGCAGCTCCTGGGAGGGACGGGTCAACGAGCAGTACTTC. It codes for CASSSWEGRVNEQYF.

This clonotype has only a few counts. This chain connects TRBV11-2 to TRBJ1-1; no definite D call. The CDR3 covers 11 residues. CDR1 is SGHAT, CDR2 FQNNGV, per germline. V lost 5 bases and J 6 bases, leaving 7 bases between the germline ends. This CDR3 is CASSPKSEAFF. The CDR3 nucleotides are TGTGCCAGCAGCCCTAAGTCTGAAGCTTTCTTT.

The chain couples TRBV29-1 to TRBJ2-1, with 7 bases fitting TRBD2. CDR1 is SQVTM, CDR2 ANQGSEA, per germline. The CDR3 is 12 residues long. With 4 bases clipped from V and 9 bases from J, the junction kept 6 bases outside the gene matches. The CDR3 region has the DNA TGCAGCGTTGGGCTAGCGGTAGGTGAGCAGTTCTTC. It encodes CSVGLAVGEQFF.

This clonotype was seen at least ten times. This chain joins TRBV7-9 and TRBJ2-7; 7 nucleotides align to TRBD1. This CDR3 comprises 13 residues. Per the germline V gene, CDR1 is SEHNR and CDR2 is FQNEAQ (reference sequence). J was trimmed by 7 bases and V by 6 bases; bases with no gene match: 9. DNA of the CDR3: TGTGCCAGCAGTCTTACAGGGGATCGGGAGCAGTACTTC. Its translation: CASSLTGDREQYF.

Many counts were recorded for this clonotype. The chain links TRBV5-1 to TRBJ2-1, with TRBD1 identical over 7 bases. CDR1 is SGHRS and CDR2 is YFSETQ in the germline V gene. V shed 5 bases, J shed 1 base, and the junction held 6 bases outside the gene matches. The CDR3 extends over 15 amino acids. The CDR3 is CASRPRQGSYNEQFF. As DNA, the CDR3 is TGCGCCAGCAGACCTCGACAGGGTTCCTACAATGAGCAGTTCTTC.

This rearrangement joins TRBV9 to TRBJ1-2; tentative D call: TRBD1 (5 bases). V was trimmed by 3 bases and J by 6 bases, leaving 15 bases between them. The germline gives CDR1 SGDLS, CDR2 YYNGEE. The CDR3 runs 14 residues. The CDR3 DNA reads as TGTGCCAGCAGCGGCGCCGGGGGGACTAATGGCTACACCTTC. Translated: CASSGAGGTNGYTF.

A few counts support this clonotype. The chain employs TRBV20-1 and TRBJ1-2, with a weak D call TRBD1 (5 bases). Germline V gene data show CDR1 as DFQATT and CDR2 as SNEGSKA (reference sequence). The CDR3 has 11 residues. In nucleotides, the CDR3 is TGCAGAATAGAGACAGTTGGAGGCTACACCTTC. Translating gives CRIETVGGYTF.

This clonotype showed up many times. The chain uses TRBV3-1 and TRBJ2-7; 11 bases map to TRBD2. Germline values: CDR1 LGHDT, CDR2 YNNKEL (reference sequence). The CDR3 is 14 amino acids. V was pared by 3 bases and J by 9 bases, with 7 bases of the junction left unmatched. Here the CDR3 reads CASSHGTSGLGQYF. As DNA, the CDR3 is TGTGCCAGCAGCCATGGGACTAGCGGTCTTGGGCAGTACTTC.

This clonotype was detected a few times. The chain joins TRBV20-1 to TRBJ2-1, with TRBD2 identical over 10 bases. CDR3 length: 16 residues. J lost 8 bases, V lost 3 bases, and 13 bases had no gene match. The germline CDR1 and CDR2 sequences are DFQATT and SNEGSKA (reference sequence). Written as DNA, the CDR3 is TGCAGTGCTAGTGTTCCGAGCGGGAGGGGTAGAGATGAGCAGTTCTTC. Its translation: CSASVPSGRGRDEQFF.

In its sample, this clonotype was seen many times. The V and J genes are TRBV2 and TRBJ2-7; 8 bases line up with TRBD2. Germline CDR1 is SNHLY and CDR2 is FYNNEI. Germline trimming cut 8 bases from V and 3 bases from J; bases unmatched to any gene: 3. The CDR3 runs 12 residues. CDR3 nucleotides: TGTGCCAGCTTGGGACTAGTCTACGAGCAGTACTTC. Its protein is CASLGLVYEQYF.

This chain links TRBV7-3 with TRBJ2-3, with D perhaps TRBD2 (6 bases). The ends were cut back, 1 base at V and 1 base at J, with 12 bases in the middle. The CDR3 runs to 16 residues. The germline V gene encodes CDR1 SGHTA and CDR2 FQGTGA. The chain's CDR3 is CASSLNPGDGTDTQYF. CDR3 DNA sequence: TGTGCCAGCAGCTTAAATCCGGGAGACGGCACAGATACGCAGTATTTT.

The V call is TRBV20-1, the J call TRBJ2-3; 11 bases align to TRBD2. Trimming cost V 0 bases and J 2 bases; bases outside gene matches: 7. The CDR3 is made up of 17 amino acids. CDR1 is DFQATT, CDR2 SNEGSKA, per germline (reference sequence). The CDR3 sequence is CSARDLVSGRATDTQYF. The CDR3 nucleotides are TGCAGTGCTAGAGATCTAGTTAGCGGGAGGGCCACAGATACGCAGTATTTT.

The V gene is TRBV9, the J gene TRBJ2-4; D possibly corresponds to TRBD1 (6 bases). The length of the CDR3 is 15 residues. Germline V gives CDR1 SGDLS, CDR2 YYNGEE. V lost 3 bases to trimming and J lost 3 bases, with 13 bases between them. CDR3 DNA: TGTGCCAGCAGCGGCGACCGGGACAACAAAAACATTCAGTACTTC. Translation gives CASSGDRDNKNIQYF.

V is TRBV10-3 and J is TRBJ1-4; D is uncertain. The CDR3 has 13 residues. The germline V gene has CDR1 ENHRY and CDR2 SYGVKD. The V end lost 6 bases, the J end lost 8 bases, and 13 bases lay between the germline ends. CDR3: CAISGREEEKLFF. The CDR3 DNA is TGTGCCATCAGCGGCAGAGAAGAGGAAAAACTGTTTTTT.

This chain uses TRBV3-1 with TRBJ2-7; possible D gene TRBD1, 5 bases. The V and J ends lost 0 bases and 1 base respectively, with 7 bases between them. The CDR3 runs 14 residues. CDR1 and CDR2 (germline): LGHDT, YNNKEL (reference sequence). The CDR3 bases are TGTGCCAGCAGCCAAGAAAAGGGGTCCTACGAGCAGTACTTC. Translation gives CASSQEKGSYEQYF.